Below are 21 T cell receptor beta chains sequenced from a single sample in a study of shared clonotypes between healthy human individuals. TCRdb's copy holds only in-frame clones and misses some; the assay was immunoSEQ multiplex PCR. The sample has roughly 1,500,000 clones; nearly 99% are singletons. Sequencing input: naive CD4+ T cells sorted from blood. Documented subset: CD45RA+ positively selected. The receptors originated from a man younger than 40 in good health.

This clone was seen a single time. The chain has TRBV19 and TRBJ1-2; TRBD1 matches at 8 bases. V lost 4 bases to trimming and J lost 6 bases; unmatched junction nucleotides: 10. Germline V gene lookup returns CDR1 LNHDA and CDR2 SQIVND (reference sequence). The CDR3 runs to 15 residues. The CDR3 nucleotides are TGTGCCAGTAGTACTACCGACAGGGGCTTCGATGGCTACACCTTC. This translates into CASSTTDRGFDGYTF. Filled out from reference TRBV19 and TRBJ1-2, the complete variable domain reads DGGITQSPKYLFRKEGQNVTLSCEQNLNHDAMYWYRQDPGQGLRLIYYSQIVNDFQKGDIAEGYSVSREKKESFPLTVTSAQKNPTAFYLCASSTTDRGFDGYTFGSGTRLTVV.

This chain connects TRBV19 to TRBJ2-1; either TRBD1 or TRBD2 may fit D (5 bases each). Trimming removed 3 bases at V and 14 bases at J, with 23 bases between. This CDR3 comprises 15 residues. Germline V gives CDR1 LNHDA, CDR2 SQIVND (reference sequence). The CDR3 protein is CASSMSGRSEKRKFF. The CDR3 region has the DNA TGTGCCAGTAGTATGTCGGGGCGCAGTGAGAAGAGGAAGTTCTTC.

The CDR3 DNA follows: TGTGCCAGCAGCCAGGGACTAGCGGGATGGGCGCAGTATTTT. The encoded protein is CASSQGLAGWAQYF. This chain connects TRBV5-4 to TRBJ2-3; the match to TRBD2 covers 13 bases. Trimming took 4 bases from V and 10 from J; bases not matched to a gene: 6. The CDR3 is 14 residues long. Germline V CDR1 and CDR2: SGHNT, YYREEE (reference sequence).

The rearrangement links TRBV28 to TRBJ2-3; 8 bases are a match to TRBD2. The germline CDR1 and CDR2 sequences are MDHEN and SYDVKM. This CDR3 region has 16 residues. V dropped 7 bases and J dropped 2; count of bases not matched to a gene: 11. This chain's CDR3 is CASISPGLAYTDTQYF. The CDR3 DNA is TGTGCCAGCATCTCTCCCGGACTAGCTTACACAGATACGCAGTATTTT.

The chain joins TRBV9 to TRBJ2-7; 7 bases align to TRBD1. Germline V gene data show CDR1 as SGDLS and CDR2 as YYNGEE. The junction had 4 bases not matched to a gene; V was cut back by 0 bases and J by 1 base. The CDR3 length is 15 residues. CDR3: CASSVGTGASYEQYF. CDR3 nucleotides: TGTGCCAGCAGCGTAGGAACAGGGGCATCCTACGAGCAGTACTTC.

This clone has a single count. The chain has TRBV28 and TRBJ2-1; D is possibly TRBD1 (6 bases). This CDR3 contains 11 residues. The V and J ends lost 6 bases and 13 bases respectively, with 13 bases between them. Germline CDR1 MDHEN, CDR2 SYDVKM. The CDR3 sequence: CASRETGNQFF. In nucleotides, the CDR3 is TGTGCCAGCAGGGAAACAGGGAATCAGTTCTTC.

This chain joins TRBV5-1 and TRBJ2-1, with 9 bases lining up with TRBD2. V lost 1 base to trimming and J lost 10 bases; unmatched junction nucleotides: 9. Germline V gene lookup returns CDR1 SGHRS and CDR2 YFSETQ. The CDR3 length is 15 residues. In DNA, the CDR3 is TGCGCCAGCAGCTTGCCTAGCGGGACTCAGGGGGAGCAGTTCTTC. Translation gives CASSLPSGTQGEQFF.

As for this clone: This sample includes further DNA sequences coding for the same CDR3. This chain links TRBV9 with TRBJ2-5; no clear D gene. From germline, CDR1 is SGDLS and CDR2 YYNGEE. The CDR3 is 14 residues long. Trimming shortened V by 0 bases and J by 0 bases, and 6 bases separated the two germline ends. CDR3 residues: CASSVVANQETQYF. In DNA form, the CDR3 reads TGTGCCAGCAGCGTAGTCGCAAACCAAGAGACCCAGTACTTC.

The chain uses TRBV18 and TRBJ2-7, with TRBD1 matching 7 bases. V lost 2 bases, J lost 2 bases, and 6 bases stayed unmatched. CDR3 size: 15 residues. CDR1 and CDR2 from the germline V gene are KGHSH and LQKENI. The CDR3 region has the DNA TGTGCCAGCTCACCAAACCGGGACAGCACCTACGAGCAGTACTTC. Protein sequence: CASSPNRDSTYEQYF.

V is TRBV4-1 and J is TRBJ2-1, with 7 positions matching TRBD2. The CDR3 totals 16 residues. The germline CDR1 and CDR2 sequences are MGHRA and YSYEKL. V was pared by 0 bases and J by 8 bases, with 10 bases of the junction left unmatched. CDR3 DNA sequence: TGCGCCAGCAGCCAAGATCCTAGCGGCAAAAGGCATGAGCAGTTCTTC. This sequence encodes CASSQDPSGKRHEQFF.

This chain connects TRBV6-1 to TRBJ1-1; no definite D call. The CDR3 consists of 15 residues. V was trimmed by 0 bases and J by 7 bases, leaving 15 bases between them. Germline V gene data show CDR1 as MNHNS and CDR2 as SASEGT. The CDR3 DNA follows: TGTGCCAGCAGTGAAGCGTGGAGTCACTCGGGTGAAGCTTTCTTT. This translates into CASSEAWSHSGEAFF.

As to this clone: This specimen includes other DNA sequences encoding the same CDR3. V is TRBV4-1 and J is TRBJ2-1; 9 bases agree with TRBD2. There are 15 residues in the CDR3. Trimming took 4 bases from V and 4 from J; bases not matched to a gene: 5. From germline, CDR1 is MGHRA and CDR2 YSYEKL. The CDR3 bases are TGCGCCAGCAGCCTCACTAGCGGGTCTTACAATGAGCAGTTCTTC. Its protein product is CASSLTSGSYNEQFF.

Comments on this clone: This sample also contains other DNA sequences that code for the same CDR3. The chain couples TRBV7-8 to TRBJ2-7, with D tentatively TRBD1 or TRBD2 (6 bases each). Per the germline V gene, CDR1 is SGHVS and CDR2 is FQNEAQ. The V end was cut by 1 base, the J end by 1 base, with 8 bases between. The CDR3 length is 14 residues. The CDR3 region is CASSLGGASYEQYF. CDR3 sequence (DNA): TGTGCCAGCAGCTTAGGGGGGGCTTCCTACGAGCAGTACTTC.

In DNA, the CDR3 is TGTGCCAGCTCACCACCGGGACAGGTTTTCCGCACAGATACGCAGTATTTT. This sequence encodes CASSPPGQVFRTDTQYF. V gene TRBV18 combines with J gene TRBJ2-3, with 8 bases fitting TRBD1. The CDR3 is 17 amino acids. Germline lookup yields CDR1 KGHSH and CDR2 LQKENI. The J segment lost 1 base and the V segment lost 0 bases, leaving 6 bases of the junction unmatched.

In this sample, this clone turned up once. The rearrangement uses TRBV6-1 and TRBJ2-3; D might be TRBD1 or TRBD2, each matching 5 bases. Germline V lookup: CDR1 MNHNS, CDR2 SASEGT. V dropped 1 base and J dropped 10 bases, with 21 bases sitting between them. The CDR3 is 16 amino acids. This chain's CDR3 is CASSEDGRYGASPQYF. In DNA, the CDR3 is TGTGCCAGCAGTGAAGATGGCAGATACGGGGCCTCCCCGCAGTATTTT.

The chain has TRBV18 and TRBJ2-6, with TRBD1 identical over 8 bases. CDR1 KGHSH and CDR2 LQKENI come from the germline V gene. The CDR3 totals 16 residues. V trimming: 3 bases; J trimming: 3 bases; junction bases outside the gene matches: 4. CDR3 in DNA: TGTGCCAGCTCACCCGGGACAGGACTTGGGGCCAACGTCCTGACTTTC. It encodes CASSPGTGLGANVLTF.

This rearrangement joins TRBV6-4 to TRBJ2-1; D gene uncertain. V was cut by 5 bases and J by 1 base, with 18 bases left in between. From germline, CDR1 is MRHNA and CDR2 SNTAGT. The CDR3 has 17 residues. As DNA, the CDR3 is TGTGCCAGCAGTTCTATCCCCCTGCGGAAATCCTACAATGAGCAGTTCTTC. Its protein product is CASSSIPLRKSYNEQFF.

Only one count was recorded for this clone. The gene calls are TRBV6-6 and TRBJ2-7, with 8 bases lining up with TRBD2. The germline V gene encodes CDR1 MNHNY and CDR2 SVGAGI (reference sequence). There are 16 residues in the CDR3. J gave up 0 bases and V 5 bases, and 9 bases lay outside the gene matches. The CDR3 protein is CASSPGTRKGSYEQYF. CDR3 coding DNA: TGTGCCAGCAGTCCCGGGACTAGGAAGGGCTCCTACGAGCAGTACTTC.

The chain has TRBV10-1 and TRBJ2-2; D is unclear. CDR1 is WNHNN, CDR2 SYGVQD, per germline (reference sequence). V gave up 1 base and J gave up 6 bases, with 12 bases separating them. The CDR3 sequence is 15 residues long. CDR3 DNA: TGCGCCAGCAGTGAGTTCCCCCTTGGTCCCGGGGAGCTGTTTTTT. Amino acids: CASSEFPLGPGELFF.

The chain uses TRBV5-4 and TRBJ2-7, with D possibly being TRBD1 or TRBD2 (5 bases each). The CDR3 length is 14 residues. V shed 0 bases and J shed 7 bases, with 14 bases lying between them. From germline, CDR1 is SGHNT and CDR2 YYREEE (reference sequence). In nucleotides, the CDR3 is TGTGCCAGCAGCTTGGAGCTGCACGGGGCTGAGCAGTACTTC. This codes for CASSLELHGAEQYF.

This chain links TRBV2 with TRBJ2-1; D is uncertain. The V end was cut by 3 bases, the J end by 7 bases, with 13 bases between. This CDR3 spans 14 amino acids. Germline values: CDR1 SNHLY, CDR2 FYNNEI. The CDR3 nucleotides are TGTGCCAGCAGTGATCGCAGCCGAGATAATGAGCAGTTCTTC. Protein product: CASSDRSRDNEQFF.